The T cell receptor beta chain described here comes from a study of OX40 agonist ivuxolimab in advanced cancers. Here immunoSEQ multiplex PCR was the method, and the copy in TCRdb shows in-frame clones only, minus some. The sample includes approximately 25,000 clones, less than 90% of them seen just once. As concerns this clone: Its specificity is unknown.

Study-level findings and limits: Several nonresponders also turned out to have low normalized T-cell clonal expansion.

Germline values: CDR1 MNHNY, CDR2 SVGAGI (reference sequence). The CDR3 covers 12 residues. V was shortened by 3 bases and J by 11 bases, with 11 bases between the two germline ends. The sample was CD4+ or CD8+ T cells sorted from blood, taken in a trial of the OX40 agonist ivuxolimab. The receptor was derived from an adult with an advanced solid tumor such as melanoma, head and neck, liver or kidney cancer. V is TRBV6-6 and J is TRBJ2-1; either TRBD1 or TRBD2 may supply D (6 bases each). CDR3 loop: CASSYPGDKQFF. The CDR3 nucleotides are TGTGCCAGCAGTTATCCGGGGGACAAGCAGTTCTTC.